Listed below are T cell receptor beta chains from one sample, sequenced in a study of circulating tumor DNA in untreated peripheral T-cell lymphoma. TCRdb's table, derived via immunoSEQ multiplex PCR, lists solely in-frame clones and lacks some. Of around 5,000 clones listed, 60% to 75% are singletons. The material sequenced was tumor tissue. All receptors derive from a human donor with peripheral T-cell lymphoma. CDR3s include the opening cysteine and the closing phenylalanine or tryptophan. D genes are given only for firm matches. A row's size may be missing; if present it is once, few, many or a size class.

v_call: TRBV11-3
d_call: -
clone_size: -
j_call: TRBJ2-5
cdr3_nt: TGTGCCAGCAGCTCACTAGACTTTTGGGTCTTGCAGACCCAGTACTTC
cdr3_aa: CASSSLDFWVLQTQYF

v_call: TRBV4-1
d_call: -
clone_size: -
j_call: TRBJ1-1
cdr3_nt: TGCGCCAGCAGCCTACACCCTGGGGGGACTGAAGCTTTCTTT
cdr3_aa: CASSLHPGGTEAFF

v_call: TRBV6-8
d_call: -
clone_size: -
j_call: TRBJ1-1
cdr3_nt: TGTGCCAGCAGTTACTCCAGTTTTCTCGAAGCTTTCTTT
cdr3_aa: CASSYSSFLEAFF

v_call: TRBV16
d_call: TRBD1
clone_size: -
j_call: TRBJ2-7
cdr3_nt: TGTGCCAGCAGCCAACTGGGACAGGTTTACCACGAGCAGTACTTC
cdr3_aa: CASSQLGQVYHEQYF

v_call: TRBV19
d_call: -
clone_size: -
j_call: TRBJ2-1
cdr3_nt: TGTACCAGTAGTAGAGGTAGAAACAATGAGCAGTTCTTC
cdr3_aa: CTSSRGRNNEQFF

v_call: TRBV15
d_call: TRBD2
clone_size: few
j_call: TRBJ2-5
cdr3_nt: TGTGCCACCAGCACCCGACTAGCGGCTCAAGAGACCCAGTACTTC
cdr3_aa: CATSTRLAAQETQYF

v_call: TRBV5-1
d_call: TRBD2
clone_size: -
j_call: TRBJ2-1
cdr3_nt: TGCGCCAGCAGCTTGGCCGGGACTAGTGGGAGTGAGCAGTTCTTC
cdr3_aa: CASSLAGTSGSEQFF

v_call: TRBV18
d_call: TRBD1
clone_size: once
j_call: TRBJ2-7
cdr3_nt: TGTGCCAGCTCACAAACGAGGGGGCACTACGAGCAGTACTTC
cdr3_aa: CASSQTRGHYEQYF

v_call: TRBV30
d_call: -
clone_size: few
j_call: TRBJ1-2
cdr3_nt: TGTGCCTGGAGTTCCCCAGGAACTGCTGGCTACACCTTC
cdr3_aa: CAWSSPGTAGYTF

v_call: TRBV7-6
d_call: TRBD1
clone_size: once
j_call: TRBJ2-5
cdr3_nt: TGTGCCAGCAGCCCGGACAGGGGGAAAGAGACCCAGTACTTC
cdr3_aa: CASSPDRGKETQYF

v_call: TRBV29-1
d_call: -
clone_size: few
j_call: TRBJ2-3
cdr3_nt: TGCAGCGTTGAACGAGACAGCACAGATACGCAGTATTTT
cdr3_aa: CSVERDSTDTQYF

v_call: TRBV19
d_call: -
clone_size: -
j_call: TRBJ2-2
cdr3_nt: TGTGCCAGTAAGTGGCAGGGAGTAAACACCGGGGAGCTGTTTTTT
cdr3_aa: CASKWQGVNTGELFF

v_call: TRBV1
d_call: -
clone_size: once
j_call: TRBJ2-7
cdr3_nt: TGCGCCAGCAGCCAAGTAAGGGGCTACGAGCAGTACTTC
cdr3_aa: CASSQVRGYEQYF

v_call: TRBV19
d_call: TRBD2
clone_size: few
j_call: TRBJ2-7
cdr3_nt: TGTGCCAGTAGTAGGGGAGGGATTGGCTACGAGCAGTACTTC
cdr3_aa: CASSRGGIGYEQYF

v_call: TRBV18
d_call: -
clone_size: few
j_call: TRBJ2-3
cdr3_nt: TGTGCCAGCTCAGAGGCAGTCCAGGCAGATACGCAGTATTTT
cdr3_aa: CASSEAVQADTQYF

v_call: TRBV19
d_call: -
clone_size: -
j_call: TRBJ2-7
cdr3_nt: TGTGCCAGTAGTCTGGGGAGGTACTACGAGCAGTACTTC
cdr3_aa: CASSLGRYYEQYF

v_call: TRBV28
d_call: -
clone_size: -
j_call: TRBJ2-7
cdr3_nt: TGTGCCAGCACAGGGCTTAGCGCTACGAGCAGAGGGTTC
cdr3_aa: CASTGLSATSRGF

v_call: TRBV6-8
d_call: TRBD2
clone_size: -
j_call: TRBJ2-1
cdr3_nt: TGTGCCAGCAGGACTAGCAGCCGATACAATGAGCAGTTCTTC
cdr3_aa: CASRTSSRYNEQFF

v_call: TRBV19
d_call: -
clone_size: -
j_call: TRBJ1-2
cdr3_nt: TGTGCCAGTAGTTTGGACTATGGCTACACCTTC
cdr3_aa: CASSLDYGYTF

v_call: TRBV28
d_call: -
clone_size: -
j_call: TRBJ2-6
cdr3_nt: TGTGCCAGCAGTTTATTGAGCTCTGGGGCCAACGTCCTGACTTTC
cdr3_aa: CASSLLSSGANVLTF

v_call: TRBV28
d_call: TRBD1
clone_size: -
j_call: TRBJ1-5
cdr3_nt: TGTGCCAGCAGTACACAGGGGGGACACAATCAGCCCCAGCATTTT
cdr3_aa: CASSTQGGHNQPQHF

v_call: TRBV9
d_call: TRBD1
clone_size: -
j_call: TRBJ1-5
cdr3_nt: TGTGCCAGCAGTAGGACAGGCTCAGATAGCAATCAGCCCCAGCATTTT
cdr3_aa: CASSRTGSDSNQPQHF

v_call: TRBV28
d_call: -
clone_size: -
j_call: TRBJ2-3
cdr3_nt: TGTGCCAGCATCTCCTCACCCGGCGGTACTTCTAGCACAGATACGCAGTATTTT
cdr3_aa: CASISSPGGTSSTDTQYF

v_call: TRBV18
d_call: TRBD2
clone_size: -
j_call: TRBJ2-1
cdr3_nt: TGTGCCAGCTCACCATCTAGCGGGAGGAATGAGCAGTTCTTC
cdr3_aa: CASSPSSGRNEQFF

v_call: TRBV6-8
d_call: TRBD1
clone_size: -
j_call: TRBJ1-2
cdr3_nt: TGTGCCAGGAGTTACAGGGGGCGTAACTATGGCTACACCTTC
cdr3_aa: CARSYRGRNYGYTF

v_call: TRBV6-8
d_call: TRBD1
clone_size: -
j_call: TRBJ2-5
cdr3_nt: TGTGCCATCAACCAGGGGGTCCAAGAGACCCAGTACTTC
cdr3_aa: CAINQGVQETQYF

v_call: TRBV29-1
d_call: -
clone_size: -
j_call: TRBJ2-7
cdr3_nt: TGCAGCGTTGGCGTAAGCTCCTACGAGCAGTACTTC
cdr3_aa: CSVGVSSYEQYF

v_call: TRBV6-7
d_call: -
clone_size: -
j_call: TRBJ1-5
cdr3_nt: TGTGCCAGTGCCTTTTTATTCAATCAGCCCCAGCATTTT
cdr3_aa: CASAFLFNQPQHF

v_call: TRBV5-1
d_call: -
clone_size: -
j_call: TRBJ2-1
cdr3_nt: TGCGCCAGCAGCTCGAAGAAGTACCCAGGAGATGAGCAGTTCTTC
cdr3_aa: CASSSKKYPGDEQFF

v_call: TRBV19
d_call: -
clone_size: -
j_call: TRBJ2-2
cdr3_nt: TGTGCCAGTAGTCCTAGGGGGTGGGTGAACACCGGGGAGCTGTTTTTT
cdr3_aa: CASSPRGWVNTGELFF

v_call: TRBV5-1
d_call: TRBD1
clone_size: -
j_call: TRBJ1-4
cdr3_nt: TGCGCCAGCAGCACTGGGACAGCAACTAATGAAAAACTGTTTTTT
cdr3_aa: CASSTGTATNEKLFF

v_call: TRBV7-6
d_call: -
clone_size: -
j_call: TRBJ1-1
cdr3_nt: TGTGCCAGCAGCTTAGCGGGGGTAGGGACACTTGGAGCTTTCTTT
cdr3_aa: CASSLAGVGTLGAFF

v_call: TRBV23-1
d_call: TRBD2
clone_size: -
j_call: TRBJ2-1
cdr3_nt: TGCGCCAGCAGTCAGGGTACTAGCGGGATAAACAATGAGCAGTTCTTC
cdr3_aa: CASSQGTSGINNEQFF

v_call: TRBV18
d_call: TRBD2
clone_size: -
j_call: TRBJ2-7
cdr3_nt: TGTGCCAGCTCACCAAGACTAGCGGGGGCGGGTTTCTACGAGCAGTACTTC
cdr3_aa: CASSPRLAGAGFYEQYF

v_call: TRBV1
d_call: -
clone_size: -
j_call: TRBJ1-1
cdr3_nt: TGCGCCAGCAGCCAAGTTAAAGGCACTGAAGCTTTCTTT
cdr3_aa: CASSQVKGTEAFF

v_call: TRBV19
d_call: TRBD2
clone_size: few
j_call: TRBJ2-5
cdr3_nt: TGTGCCAGTAGTACTGGGACTAGCGGGCTAGAGACCCAGTACTTC
cdr3_aa: CASSTGTSGLETQYF

v_call: TRBV2
d_call: -
clone_size: -
j_call: TRBJ1-1
cdr3_nt: TGTGCCAGCAGTGGGGGAAATCGAGTGGCTTTCTTT
cdr3_aa: CASSGGNRVAFF

v_call: TRBV19
d_call: -
clone_size: -
j_call: TRBJ1-1
cdr3_nt: TGTGCCAGTAGTATACAGGCCCGCGGGACTGAAGCTTTCTTT
cdr3_aa: CASSIQARGTEAFF

v_call: TRBV25-1
d_call: TRBD2
clone_size: once
j_call: TRBJ2-5
cdr3_nt: TGTGCCAGCAGTGGCTGGGACTACTTAGTAGAAGAGACCCAGTACTTC
cdr3_aa: CASSGWDYLVEETQYF

v_call: TRBV11-3
d_call: TRBD1
clone_size: -
j_call: TRBJ2-2
cdr3_nt: TGTGCCAGCAGCTCCTCCGGGACAGGCCTTACCGGGGAGCTGTTTTTT
cdr3_aa: CASSSSGTGLTGELFF

v_call: TRBV18
d_call: TRBD2
clone_size: -
j_call: TRBJ2-1
cdr3_nt: TGTGCCAGCTCACCCCTAGCGGGACCAGGTAACAATGAGCAGTTCTTC
cdr3_aa: CASSPLAGPGNNEQFF

v_call: TRBV11-3
d_call: TRBD2
clone_size: -
j_call: TRBJ2-7
cdr3_nt: TGTGCCAGCAGTCGGGGGGAGGCTTTGTTCTACGAGCAGTACTTC
cdr3_aa: CASSRGEALFYEQYF

v_call: TRBV19
d_call: -
clone_size: -
j_call: TRBJ2-1
cdr3_nt: TGTGCCAGTAGCAAGCCATTCAATGAGCAGTTCTTC
cdr3_aa: CASSKPFNEQFF

v_call: TRBV19
d_call: -
clone_size: few
j_call: TRBJ1-3
cdr3_nt: TGTGCCAGTAGTAATCGGGGGAGCGGCACCATATATTTT
cdr3_aa: CASSNRGSGTIYF

v_call: TRBV28
d_call: -
clone_size: -
j_call: TRBJ1-3
cdr3_nt: TGTGCCAGCACCAGGGCAGGGCCGAGCTCTGGAAACACCATATATTTT
cdr3_aa: CASTRAGPSSGNTIYF